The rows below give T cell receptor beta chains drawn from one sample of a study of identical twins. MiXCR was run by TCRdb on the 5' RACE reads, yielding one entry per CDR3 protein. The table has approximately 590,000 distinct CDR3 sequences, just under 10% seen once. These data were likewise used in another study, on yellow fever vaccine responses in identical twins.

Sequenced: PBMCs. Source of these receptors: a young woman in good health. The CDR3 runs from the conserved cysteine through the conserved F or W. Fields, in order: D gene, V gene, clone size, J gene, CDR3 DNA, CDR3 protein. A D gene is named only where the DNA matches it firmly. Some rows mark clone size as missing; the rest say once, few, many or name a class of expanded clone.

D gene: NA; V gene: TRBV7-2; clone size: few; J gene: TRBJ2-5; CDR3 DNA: TGTGCCAGCAGCCTCCACAGGGAGGAGTGGGAGACCCAGTACTTC; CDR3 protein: CASSLHREEWETQYF
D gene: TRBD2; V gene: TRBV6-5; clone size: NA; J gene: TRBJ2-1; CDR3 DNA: TGTGCCAGCAGTTTCCGCGAACCCCCGACTAGCAGATTCTACAATGAGCAGTTCTTC; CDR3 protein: CASSFREPPTSRFYNEQFF
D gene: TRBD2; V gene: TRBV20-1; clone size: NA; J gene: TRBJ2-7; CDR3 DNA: TGCAGTGCTAGAGATAAGGGGGCACTAGCGGGAGTCCCCAAGATCTACGAGCAGTACTTC; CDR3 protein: CSARDKGALAGVPKIYEQYF
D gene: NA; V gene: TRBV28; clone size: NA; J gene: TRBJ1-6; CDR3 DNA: TGTGCCAGCAGTTTTCCCCCTTCCAATTCACCCCTCCACTTT; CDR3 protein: CASSFPPSNSPLHF
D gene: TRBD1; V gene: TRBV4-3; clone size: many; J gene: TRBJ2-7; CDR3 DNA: TGCGCCAGCAGCCAAGGGTACTCCGGGACAGGGTCCCACGAGCAGTACTTC; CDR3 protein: CASSQGYSGTGSHEQYF
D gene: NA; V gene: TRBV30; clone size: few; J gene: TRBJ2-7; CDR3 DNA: TGTGCCTGGAGTCCGGGGTTCTACGAGCAGTACTTC; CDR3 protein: CAWSPGFYEQYF
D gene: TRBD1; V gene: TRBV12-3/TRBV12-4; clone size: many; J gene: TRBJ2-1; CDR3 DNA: TGTGCCAGCAGGTACAGGGGATCCTACAATGAGCAGTTCTTC; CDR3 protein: CASRYRGSYNEQFF
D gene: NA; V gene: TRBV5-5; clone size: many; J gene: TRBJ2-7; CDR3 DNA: TGTGCCAGCAGCAACTTCCAGTACGAGCAGTACTTC; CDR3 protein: CASSNFQYEQYF
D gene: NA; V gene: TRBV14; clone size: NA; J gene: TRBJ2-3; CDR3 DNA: TGTGCCAGCAGCCAAGGGACCGGGACTGCCTTGTATTTT; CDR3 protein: CASSQGTGTALYF
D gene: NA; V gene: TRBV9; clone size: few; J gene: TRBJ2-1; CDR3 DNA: TGTGCCAGCAGGGCAGGCGGGGCCAACAGCAATGAGCAGTTCTTC; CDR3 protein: CASRAGGANSNEQFF
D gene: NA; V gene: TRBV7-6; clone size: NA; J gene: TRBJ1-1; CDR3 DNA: TGTGCCAGCAGCTTAGCGCTTCTCGGGGGGGACACTGAAGCTTTCTTT; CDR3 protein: CASSLALLGGDTEAFF
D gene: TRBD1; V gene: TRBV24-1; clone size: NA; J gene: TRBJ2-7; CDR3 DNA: TGTGCCACCAGTGACTCGGGACAGGGGCTCTACGAGCAGTACTTC; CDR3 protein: CATSDSGQGLYEQYF
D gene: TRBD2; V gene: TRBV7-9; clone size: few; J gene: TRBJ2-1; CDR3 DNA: TGTGCCAGCAGCGGGAGGACTAGCAGCCTCAATGAGCAGTTCTTC; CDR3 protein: CASSGRTSSLNEQFF
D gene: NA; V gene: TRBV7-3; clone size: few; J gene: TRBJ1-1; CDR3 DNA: TGTGCCAGCAGCTTATATTCGGGGGGCACTGAAGCTTTCTTT; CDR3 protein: CASSLYSGGTEAFF
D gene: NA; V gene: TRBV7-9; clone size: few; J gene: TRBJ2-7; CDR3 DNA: TGTGCCAGCAGCTACGGGCGTTCAATGGTATCCTACGAGCAGTACTTC; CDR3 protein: CASSYGRSMVSYEQYF
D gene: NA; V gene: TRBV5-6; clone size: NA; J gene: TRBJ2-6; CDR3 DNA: TGTGCCAGCAGGTGGGAGTCGGGTGTTGGGGCCAACGTCCTGACTTTC; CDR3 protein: CASRWESGVGANVLTF
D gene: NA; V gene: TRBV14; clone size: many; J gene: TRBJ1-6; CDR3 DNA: TGTGCCAGCAGCCAAGGACCTCAGGGAGCCTTCTATAATTCACCCCTCCACTTT; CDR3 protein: CASSQGPQGAFYNSPLHF
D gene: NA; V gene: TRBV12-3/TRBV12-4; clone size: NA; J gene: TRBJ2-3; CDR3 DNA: TGTGCCAGCAGCCCGAAGGGACGATCCAACCTCACAGATACGCAGTATTTT; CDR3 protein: CASSPKGRSNLTDTQYF
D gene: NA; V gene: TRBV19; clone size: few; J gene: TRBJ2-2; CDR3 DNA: TGTGCCAGTAGTATAGCGGACCTGAACACCGGGGAGCTGTTTTTT; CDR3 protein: CASSIADLNTGELFF
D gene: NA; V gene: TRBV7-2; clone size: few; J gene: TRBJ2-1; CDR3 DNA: TGTGCCAGCGCACTAGCAATTCAGGAGCAGTTCTTC; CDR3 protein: CASALAIQEQFF
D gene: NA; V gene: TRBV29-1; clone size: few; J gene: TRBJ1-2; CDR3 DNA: TGCAGCTCCCGGGTCTACTATGGCTACACCTTC; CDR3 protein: CSSRVYYGYTF
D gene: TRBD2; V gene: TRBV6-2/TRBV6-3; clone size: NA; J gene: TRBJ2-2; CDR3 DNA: TGTGCCAGCAGCCCCATTAAATTAGCGGGAATGAACACCGGGGAGCTGTTTTTT; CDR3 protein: CASSPIKLAGMNTGELFF
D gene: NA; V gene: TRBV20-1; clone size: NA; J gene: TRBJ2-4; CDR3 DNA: TGCAGTGCTAGATACCCGACCCTAGCCAAAAACATTCAGTACTTC; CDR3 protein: CSARYPTLAKNIQYF
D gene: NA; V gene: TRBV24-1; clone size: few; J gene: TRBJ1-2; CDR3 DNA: TGTGCCACCAGTGAGACAGACTATGGCTACACCTTC; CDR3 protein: CATSETDYGYTF
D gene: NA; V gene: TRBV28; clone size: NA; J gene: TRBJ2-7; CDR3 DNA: TGTGCCAGCAGTCCCCCAGTGGGGCCCTACGAGCAGTACTTC; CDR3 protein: CASSPPVGPYEQYF
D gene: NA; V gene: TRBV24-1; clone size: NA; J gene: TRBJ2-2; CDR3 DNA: TGTGCCACCAGTGATTTTAGGCTAGGGACCGGGGAGCTGTTTTTT; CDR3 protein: CATSDFRLGTGELFF
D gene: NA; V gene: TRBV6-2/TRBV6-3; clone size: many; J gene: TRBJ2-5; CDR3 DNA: TGTGCCAGCAGTATGGGACAAGGAAAGACCCAGTACTTC; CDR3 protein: CASSMGQGKTQYF
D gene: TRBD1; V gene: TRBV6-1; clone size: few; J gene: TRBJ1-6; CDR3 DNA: TGTGCCAGCAGCCCACGGGACAGCAATTCACCCCTCCACTTT; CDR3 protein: CASSPRDSNSPLHF
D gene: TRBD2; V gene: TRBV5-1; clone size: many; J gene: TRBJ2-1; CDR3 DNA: TGTGCCAGCAGCTTAGGTCCTAGCGGGTCCTACAATGAGCAGTTCTTC; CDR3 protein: CASSLGPSGSYNEQFF
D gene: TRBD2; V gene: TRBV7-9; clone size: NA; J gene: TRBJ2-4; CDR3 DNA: TGTGCCAGCAGCTTTTTTCCGGGAGGGCTCGAAAACATTCAGTACTTC; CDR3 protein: CASSFFPGGLENIQYF
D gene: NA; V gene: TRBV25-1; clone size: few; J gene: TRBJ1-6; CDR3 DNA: TGTGCCAGCAGTGAAGTGTCTGGTTATAATTCACCCCTCCACTTT; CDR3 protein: CASSEVSGYNSPLHF
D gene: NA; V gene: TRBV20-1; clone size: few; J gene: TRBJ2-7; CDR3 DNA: TGCAGTGCCATCCTCCGGGGAGGCTCCTACGAGCAGTACTTC; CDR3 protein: CSAILRGGSYEQYF
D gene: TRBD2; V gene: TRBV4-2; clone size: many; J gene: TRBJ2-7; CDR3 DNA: TGTGCCAGCAGCCTTTTGCGGGGGGGCGTCTACGAGCAGTACTTC; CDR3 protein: CASSLLRGGVYEQYF
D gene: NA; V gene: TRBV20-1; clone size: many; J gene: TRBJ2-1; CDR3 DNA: TGCAGTGCCCAACTGCAGGGGCAAGAGCAGTTCTTC; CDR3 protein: CSAQLQGQEQFF
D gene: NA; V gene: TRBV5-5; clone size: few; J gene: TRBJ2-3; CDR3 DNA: TGTGCCAGCAGCTTTGGAGTAGGCACAGATACGCAGTATTTT; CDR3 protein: CASSFGVGTDTQYF